These 14 T cell receptor beta chains came from one sample sequenced in a study of blood T cells in healthy people across ages (dated by TCRdb to the mid-2010s). Receptors were amplified or captured by 5' RACE. The sequencer was an Illumina HiSeq 2500. The second PCR ran for roughly 7 to 11 cycles and used a J-beta primer mix along with a sample-barcoded 5' primer. TCRdb took the public reads, trimmed them with fastp at Q25, ran MiXCR for clone calling and kept in-frame beta chains. Rows matching on CDR3 protein sequence are summarized as one entry with the most common DNA and genes. The sample contains about 1.1 million distinct CDR3 sequences, roughly two fifths of them found a single time. Jointly, the top ten make up around 12% of the sample. What was sequenced was blood. Receptors were obtained from a man between 18 and 29 years old in good health.

This chain joins TRBV29-1 and TRBJ1-1; no clear D gene. Deletions cut 1 base from V and 10 bases from J, with 13 bases between. The CDR3 totals 12 residues. Germline values: CDR1 SQVTM, CDR2 ANQGSEA. The CDR3 is CSVEGLGSVAFF. The DNA for the CDR3 is TGCAGCGTTGAAGGGTTGGGCAGCGTAGCTTTCTTT.

The count of this clonotype is one. The chain recombines TRBV7-8 with TRBJ1-6; possibly TRBD1 for D (5 bases). Between the trimmed V and J ends, which lost 5 bases and 11 bases, there was a span of 16 bases. This CDR3 contains 14 residues. Germline V gives CDR1 SGHVS, CDR2 FQNEAQ. CDR3 sequence reads: CASSRDGSSAPLHF. The CDR3 DNA reads TGTGCCAGCAGCCGGGACGGCTCGAGTGCACCCCTCCACTTT.

The chain joins TRBV12-3 or TRBV12-4 to TRBJ2-5; D is possibly TRBD2 (6 bases). CDR3 length: 13 amino acids. V lost 3 bases and J lost 5, with 10 bases in between. The CDR3 nucleotides read TGTGCCAGCAGTTTCGTGAGCGGGGAGACCCAGTACTTC. It is translated as CASSFVSGETQYF.

The chain joins TRBV7-2 to TRBJ1-2, with D possibly matching TRBD1 (5 bases). Deletions cut 5 bases from V and 0 bases from J, with 13 bases between. Germline CDR1 is SGHTA and CDR2 is FQGNSA. The CDR3 covers 15 residues. The CDR3 DNA reads as TGTGCCAGCAGCCCTCGGGGGATTTCTAACTATGGCTACACCTTC. It is translated as CASSPRGISNYGYTF.

The rearrangement joins TRBV5-5 to TRBJ2-1; no clear D gene. This CDR3 region has 15 residues. The V end lost 3 bases, the J end lost 2 bases, and 12 bases lay between the germline ends. Germline V gene lookup returns CDR1 SGHKS and CDR2 YYEKEE (reference sequence). Here the CDR3 DNA reads TGTGCCAGCAGCTCAAGCTATTACCCCTACAATGAGCAGTTCTTC. Protein sequence: CASSSSYYPYNEQFF.

This clonotype turned up a few times. Germline and junction disagree at one end, which may indicate a read error. The V and J genes are TRBV4-2 and TRBJ1-1; 11 bases match TRBD1. The CDR3 runs 15 residues. From germline, CDR1 is LGHNA and CDR2 YNFKEQ. Here the CDR3 DNA reads TGTGCTAGCAGCCCACTTGGGACAGGGGGGAATGAAGCTTTCTTT. Protein: CASSPLGTGGNEAFF.

The J gene is TRBJ1-1, the V gene TRBV7-9; possibly TRBD1 for D (6 bases). The CDR3 has 15 amino acids. The germline V gene encodes CDR1 SEHNR and CDR2 FQNEAQ (reference sequence). V was trimmed by 5 bases and J by 8 bases, leaving 21 bases between them. The chain's CDR3 is CASSTGNRDRVEAFF. CDR3 sequence (DNA): TGTGCCAGCAGCACTGGGAACAGGGATCGTGTCGAAGCTTTCTTT.

The chain links TRBV10-3 to TRBJ2-5; 7 nucleotides agree with TRBD2. V gave up 0 bases and J gave up 3 bases; unmatched junction bases: 10. Germline-derived CDR1 and CDR2 are ENHRY and SYGVKD. The CDR3 is 17 amino acids. The CDR3 is CAISESGQRGTKETQYF. CDR3 nucleotide sequence: TGTGCCATCAGTGAGTCTGGCCAGCGGGGCACAAAAGAGACCCAGTACTTC.

This clonotype was seen only a few times. The chain joins TRBV4-1 to TRBJ2-5; D is uncertain. The V end was cut by 0 bases, the J end by 7 bases, with 15 bases between. The germline V gene encodes CDR1 MGHRA and CDR2 YSYEKL. The length of the CDR3 is 15 residues. Here the CDR3 reads CASSQDQHKTGTQYF. For the CDR3, the DNA is TGCGCCAGCAGCCAAGATCAGCACAAGACGGGGACCCAGTACTTC.

The sample holds a few counts of this clonotype. The rearrangement joins TRBV10-3 to TRBJ1-1; 10 bases align to TRBD1. Unmatched junction bases numbered 7, after V lost 7 bases and J lost 5 bases. CDR3 length: 14 residues. CDR1 ENHRY and CDR2 SYGVKD come from the germline V gene. CDR3 DNA sequence: TGTGCCATCAATTCTGACAGGGGGCCGACTGAAGCTTTCTTT. This encodes CAINSDRGPTEAFF.

This sequence joins TRBV19 and TRBJ2-2; D uncertain. V lost 8 bases to trimming and J lost 2 bases, with 15 bases between them. Germline CDR1 reads LNHDA; CDR2 reads SQIVND (reference sequence). This CDR3 is 15 amino acids long. The CDR3 sequence is CASSTDLPNTGELFF. The CDR3 bases are TGTGCCAGTTCTACAGACCTACCCAACACCGGGGAGCTGTTTTTT.

J is TRBJ1-3 and V is TRBV4-2, with 7 positions matching TRBD1. Germline CDR1 reads LGHNA; CDR2 reads YNFKEQ. Trimming at V came to 0 bases and at J to 4 bases, leaving 12 bases not matched to a gene. The CDR3 spans 18 residues. The CDR3 coding sequence is TGTGCCAGCAGCCAAGATTTGGGACTCCGGGACAGCGGAAACACCATATATTTT. It translates to CASSQDLGLRDSGNTIYF.

This chain joins TRBV20-1 and TRBJ2-7, with D uncertain. From germline, CDR1 is DFQATT and CDR2 SNEGSKA (reference sequence). This CDR3 has 13 residues. The V end lost 6 bases, the J end lost 2 bases, and 14 bases lay between the germline ends. As DNA, the CDR3 is TGCAGTGCCCCCTCGAGTGGGGCCTACGAGCAGTACTTC. Translating gives CSAPSSGAYEQYF.

This clonotype was found a few times. V usage is TRBV12-2 and J usage is TRBJ2-7; the table's D call of TRBD1 was not tested on the DNA. TRBV12-2 is a documented pseudogene. CDR3 length equals 13 residues. The CDR3 sequence: CASLDNRVAEQYF. In DNA, the CDR3 is TGTGCAAGTCTCGACAACAGGGTTGCCGAGCAGTACTTC.